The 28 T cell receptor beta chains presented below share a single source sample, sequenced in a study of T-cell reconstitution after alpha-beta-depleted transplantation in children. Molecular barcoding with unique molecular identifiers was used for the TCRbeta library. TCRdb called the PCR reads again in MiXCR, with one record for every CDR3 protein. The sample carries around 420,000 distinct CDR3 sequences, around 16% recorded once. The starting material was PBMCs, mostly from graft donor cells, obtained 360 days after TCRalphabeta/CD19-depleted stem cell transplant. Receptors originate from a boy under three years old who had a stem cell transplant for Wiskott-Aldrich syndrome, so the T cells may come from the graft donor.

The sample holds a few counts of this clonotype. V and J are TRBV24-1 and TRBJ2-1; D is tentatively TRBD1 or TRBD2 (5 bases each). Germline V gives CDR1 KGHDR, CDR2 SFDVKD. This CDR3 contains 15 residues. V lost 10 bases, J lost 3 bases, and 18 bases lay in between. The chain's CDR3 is CATFWTGTIYNEQFF. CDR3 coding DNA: TGTGCCACTTTCTGGACCGGGACGATCTACAATGAGCAGTTCTTC.

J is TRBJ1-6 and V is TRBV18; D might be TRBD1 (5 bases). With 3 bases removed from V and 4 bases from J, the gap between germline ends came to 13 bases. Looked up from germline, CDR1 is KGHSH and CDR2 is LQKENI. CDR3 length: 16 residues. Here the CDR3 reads CASSPRTTEYNSPLHF. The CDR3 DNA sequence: TGTGCCAGCTCACCGCGGACAACTGAATATAATTCACCCCTCCACTTT.

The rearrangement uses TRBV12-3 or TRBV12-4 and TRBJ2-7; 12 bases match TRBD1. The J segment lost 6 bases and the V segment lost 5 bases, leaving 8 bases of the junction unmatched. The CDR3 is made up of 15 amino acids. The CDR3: CASSPPRDRGREQYF. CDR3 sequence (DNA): TGTGCCAGCAGTCCTCCCCGGGACAGGGGGCGCGAGCAGTACTTC.

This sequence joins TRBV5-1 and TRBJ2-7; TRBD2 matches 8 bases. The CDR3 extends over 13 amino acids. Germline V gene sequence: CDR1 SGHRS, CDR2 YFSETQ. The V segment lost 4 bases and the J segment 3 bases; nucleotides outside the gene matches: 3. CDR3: CASSVAGGYEQYF. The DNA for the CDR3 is TGCGCCAGCAGCGTGGCGGGAGGCTACGAGCAGTACTTC.

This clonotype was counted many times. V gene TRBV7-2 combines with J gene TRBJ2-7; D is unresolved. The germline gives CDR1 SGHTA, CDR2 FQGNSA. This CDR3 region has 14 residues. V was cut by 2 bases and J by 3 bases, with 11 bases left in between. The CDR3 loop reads CASSLKGRNYEQYF. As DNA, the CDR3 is TGTGCCAGCAGCTTAAAGGGAAGAAACTACGAGCAGTACTTC.

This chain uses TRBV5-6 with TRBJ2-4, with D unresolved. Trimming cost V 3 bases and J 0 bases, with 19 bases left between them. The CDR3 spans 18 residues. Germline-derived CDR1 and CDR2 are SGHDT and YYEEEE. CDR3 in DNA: TGTGCCAGCAGCTGGACGAAATGGCCCGAACTAGCCAAAAACATTCAGTACTTC. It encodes CASSWTKWPELAKNIQYF.

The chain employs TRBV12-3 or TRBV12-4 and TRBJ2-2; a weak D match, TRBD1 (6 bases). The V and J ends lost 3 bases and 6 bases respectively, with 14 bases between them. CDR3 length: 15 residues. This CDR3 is CASSFRQGSPGELFF. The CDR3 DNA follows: TGTGCCAGCAGTTTTCGGCAGGGGAGTCCCGGGGAGCTGTTTTTT.

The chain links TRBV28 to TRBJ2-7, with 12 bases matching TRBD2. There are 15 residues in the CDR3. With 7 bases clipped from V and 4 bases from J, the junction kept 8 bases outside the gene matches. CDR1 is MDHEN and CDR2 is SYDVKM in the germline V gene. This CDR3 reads CASKTSGGSYYEQYF. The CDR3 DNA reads TGTGCCAGCAAGACTAGCGGGGGATCTTATTACGAGCAGTACTTC.

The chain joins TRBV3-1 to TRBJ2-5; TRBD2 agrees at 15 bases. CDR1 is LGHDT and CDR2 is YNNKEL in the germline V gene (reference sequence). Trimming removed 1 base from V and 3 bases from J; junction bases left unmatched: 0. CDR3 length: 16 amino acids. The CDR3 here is CASSQGTSGGEETQYF. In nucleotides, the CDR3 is TGTGCCAGCAGCCAAGGGACTAGCGGGGGGGAAGAGACCCAGTACTTC.

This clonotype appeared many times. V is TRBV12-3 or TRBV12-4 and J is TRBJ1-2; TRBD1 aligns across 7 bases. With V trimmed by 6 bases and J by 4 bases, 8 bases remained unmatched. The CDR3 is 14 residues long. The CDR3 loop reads CASSLTDRRYGYTF. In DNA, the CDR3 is TGTGCCAGCAGCCTTACGGACAGGCGCTATGGCTACACCTTC.

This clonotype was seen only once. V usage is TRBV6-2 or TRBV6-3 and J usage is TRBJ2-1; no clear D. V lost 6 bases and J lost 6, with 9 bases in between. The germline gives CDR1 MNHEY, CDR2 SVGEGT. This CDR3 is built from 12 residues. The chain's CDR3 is CASRRDGNEQFF. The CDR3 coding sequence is TGTGCCAGCAGAAGAGACGGCAATGAGCAGTTCTTC.

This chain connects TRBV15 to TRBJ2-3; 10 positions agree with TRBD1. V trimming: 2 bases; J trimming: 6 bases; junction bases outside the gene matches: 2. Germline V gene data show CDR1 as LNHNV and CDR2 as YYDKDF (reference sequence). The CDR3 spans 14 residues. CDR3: CATSRRQGADTQYF. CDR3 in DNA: TGTGCCACCAGCAGAAGACAGGGGGCCGATACGCAGTATTTT.

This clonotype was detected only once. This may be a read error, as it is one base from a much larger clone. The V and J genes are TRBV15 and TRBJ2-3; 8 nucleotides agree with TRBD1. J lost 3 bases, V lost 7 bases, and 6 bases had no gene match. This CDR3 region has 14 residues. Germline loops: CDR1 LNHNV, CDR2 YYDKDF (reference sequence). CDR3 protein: CATKDRVLTDTQYF. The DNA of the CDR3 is TGTGCCACCAAGGACAGGGTCTTGACAGATACGCAGTATTTT.

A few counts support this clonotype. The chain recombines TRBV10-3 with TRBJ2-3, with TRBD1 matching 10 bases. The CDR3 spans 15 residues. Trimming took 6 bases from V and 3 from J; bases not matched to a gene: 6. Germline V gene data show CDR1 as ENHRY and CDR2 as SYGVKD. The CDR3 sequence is CAISAQDRGTDTQYF. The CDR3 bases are TGTGCCATCAGCGCCCAGGACAGGGGGACAGATACGCAGTATTTT.

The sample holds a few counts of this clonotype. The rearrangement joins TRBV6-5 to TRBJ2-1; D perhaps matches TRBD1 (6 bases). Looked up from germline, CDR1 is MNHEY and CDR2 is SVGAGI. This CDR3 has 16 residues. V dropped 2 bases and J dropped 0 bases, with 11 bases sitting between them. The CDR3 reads CASSYGGPSSYNEQFF. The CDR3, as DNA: TGTGCCAGCAGTTACGGGGGCCCTAGCTCCTACAATGAGCAGTTCTTC.

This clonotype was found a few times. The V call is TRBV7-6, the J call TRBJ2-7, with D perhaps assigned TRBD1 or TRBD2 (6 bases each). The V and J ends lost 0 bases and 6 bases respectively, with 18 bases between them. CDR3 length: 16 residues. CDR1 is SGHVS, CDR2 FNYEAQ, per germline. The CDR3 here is CASSLAFPGGFFEQYF. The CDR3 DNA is TGTGCCAGCAGCTTAGCTTTCCCCGGGGGCTTTTTCGAGCAGTACTTC.

The DNA of the CDR3 is TGTGCCAGCAGCTTAGTTACAGGGGCCTATCAGCCCCAGCATTTT. Its translation: CASSLVTGAYQPQHF. V is TRBV7-2 and J is TRBJ1-5; TRBD1 agrees at 7 bases. The V gene's germline CDR1 is SGHTA and CDR2 FQGNSA. V lost 1 base and J lost 5; bases outside the gene matches: 5. There are 15 residues in the CDR3.

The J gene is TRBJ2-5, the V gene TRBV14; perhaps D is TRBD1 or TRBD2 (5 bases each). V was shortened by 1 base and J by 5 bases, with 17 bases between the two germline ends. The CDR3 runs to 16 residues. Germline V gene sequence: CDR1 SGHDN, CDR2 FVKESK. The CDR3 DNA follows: TGTGCCAGCAGCCAAGGGGGGAAGACTCGACGGGAGACCCAGTACTTC. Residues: CASSQGGKTRRETQYF.

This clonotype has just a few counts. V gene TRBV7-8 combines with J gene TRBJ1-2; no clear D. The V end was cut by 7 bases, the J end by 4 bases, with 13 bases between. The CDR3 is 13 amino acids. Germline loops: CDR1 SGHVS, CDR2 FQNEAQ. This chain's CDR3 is CASTARGSYGYTF. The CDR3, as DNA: TGTGCCAGCACCGCCCGGGGAAGCTATGGCTACACCTTC. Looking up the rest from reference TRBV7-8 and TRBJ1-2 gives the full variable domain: GAGVSQSPRYKVAKRGQDVALRCDPISGHVSLFWYQQALGQGPEFLTYFQNEAQLDKSGLPSDRFFAERPEGSVSTLKIQRTQQEDSAVYLCASTARGSYGYTFGSGTRLTVV.

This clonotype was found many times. For the CDR3, the DNA is TGTGCCAGCTCGCCCCACACAGATACGCAGTATTTT. Protein: CASSPHTDTQYF. The rearrangement links TRBV18 to TRBJ2-3; D gene uncertain. The V gene lost 6 bases and the J gene lost 2 bases, with 6 bases spanning the gap. The CDR3 sequence is 12 residues long. CDR1 KGHSH and CDR2 LQKENI come from the germline V gene.

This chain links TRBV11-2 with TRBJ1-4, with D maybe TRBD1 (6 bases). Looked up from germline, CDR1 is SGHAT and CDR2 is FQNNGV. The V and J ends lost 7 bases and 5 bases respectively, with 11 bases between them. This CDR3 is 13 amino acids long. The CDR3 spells CASTLRGNEKLFF. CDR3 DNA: TGTGCCAGCACCCTAAGGGGGAATGAAAAACTGTTTTTT.

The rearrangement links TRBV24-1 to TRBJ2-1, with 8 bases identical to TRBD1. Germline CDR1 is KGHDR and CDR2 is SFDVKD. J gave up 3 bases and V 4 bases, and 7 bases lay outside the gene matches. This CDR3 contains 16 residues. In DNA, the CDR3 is TGTGCCACCAGTGAATTCGACAGGGGCTGCTACAATGAGCAGTTCTTC. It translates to CATSEFDRGCYNEQFF.

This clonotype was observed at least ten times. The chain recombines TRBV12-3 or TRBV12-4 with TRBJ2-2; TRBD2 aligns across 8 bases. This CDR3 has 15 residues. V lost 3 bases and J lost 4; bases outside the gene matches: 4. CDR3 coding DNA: TGTGCCAGCAGTTTCCCGGGAGGGCCCACCGGGGAGCTGTTTTTT. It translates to CASSFPGGPTGELFF.

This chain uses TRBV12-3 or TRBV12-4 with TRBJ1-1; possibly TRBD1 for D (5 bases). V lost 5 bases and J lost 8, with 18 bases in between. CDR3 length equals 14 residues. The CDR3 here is CASSPEPPRTEAFF. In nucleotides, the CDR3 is TGTGCCAGCAGTCCCGAACCTCCGAGGACAGAAGCTTTCTTT.

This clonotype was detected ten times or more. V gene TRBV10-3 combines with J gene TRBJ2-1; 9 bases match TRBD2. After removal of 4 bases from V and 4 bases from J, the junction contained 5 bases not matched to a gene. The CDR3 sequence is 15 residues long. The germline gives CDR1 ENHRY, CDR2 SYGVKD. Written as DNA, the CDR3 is TGTGCCATCAGTGGAACTAGCGGGTCTTACAATGAGCAGTTCTTC. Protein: CAISGTSGSYNEQFF.

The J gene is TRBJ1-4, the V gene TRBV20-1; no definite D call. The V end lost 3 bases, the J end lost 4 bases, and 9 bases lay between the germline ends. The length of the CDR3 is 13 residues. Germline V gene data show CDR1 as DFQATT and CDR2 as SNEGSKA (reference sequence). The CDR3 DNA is TGCAGTGCTAGCAGGAACCTTAATGAAAAACTGTTTTTT. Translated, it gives CSASRNLNEKLFF.

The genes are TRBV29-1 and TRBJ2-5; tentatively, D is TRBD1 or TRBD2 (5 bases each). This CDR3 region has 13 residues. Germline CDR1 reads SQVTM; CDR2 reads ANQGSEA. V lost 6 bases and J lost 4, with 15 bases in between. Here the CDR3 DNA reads TGCAGCGTCGAATTCGGGGCCACAGAGACCCAGTACTTC. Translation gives CSVEFGATETQYF.

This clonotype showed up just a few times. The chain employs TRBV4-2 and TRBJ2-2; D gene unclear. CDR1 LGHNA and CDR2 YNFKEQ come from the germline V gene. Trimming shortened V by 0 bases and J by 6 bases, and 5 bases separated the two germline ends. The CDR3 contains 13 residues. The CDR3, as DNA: TGTGCCAGCAGCCAAGACAGGCCCGGGGAGCTGTTTTTT. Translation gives CASSQDRPGELFF.